Given below is one TCR beta chain in context. The sample comes from a study of cytomegalovirus exposure and HLA in healthy donors. The PCR made use of 60 Vbeta and 13 Jbeta primers. Assay: immunoSEQ multiplex PCR; the TCRdb copy retains only in-frame clones and omits some. The table lists approximately 190,000 clones, roughly an eighth of them singletons. The receptor's source is a man aged 50 to 60 in good health and CMV-seropositive. The sequenced material came from PBMCs.

The CDR3 loop reads CASSQDQGDEQYF. As DNA, the CDR3 is TGTGCCAGCAGCCAAGATCAAGGGGACGAGCAGTACTTC. The genes are TRBV4-2 and TRBJ2-7, with TRBD1 as a possible D gene (5 bases). Germline V gives CDR1 LGHNA, CDR2 YNFKEQ. The CDR3 contains 13 residues. Trimming cost V 0 bases and J 5 bases, with 8 bases left between them.